Each of the 4 T cell receptor beta chains below was sequenced from the same sample in a study of beta chain features in type 1 diabetes. Reverse transcribing all isolated RNA meant expressed TCRB transcripts were sequenced. Profiled with immunoSEQ multiplex PCR; TCRdb holds only in-frame clones, not every one. Among 150,000 to 200,000 clones, roughly 9% were seen once, and the ten largest hold around 2.5%. The sequenced material came from central memory CD4+ T cells from blood. The receptors come from a woman between 18 and 29 years old in good health.

This clone appeared a few times. Within the sample, other DNA sequences also encode this same CDR3. The chain employs TRBV5-1 and TRBJ1-4; TRBD1 might be the D (6 bases). The CDR3 consists of 14 residues. The V and J ends lost 3 bases and 6 bases respectively, with 12 bases between them. Germline lookup yields CDR1 SGHRS and CDR2 YFSETQ. The DNA for the CDR3 is TGCGCCAGCAGCTCGGACAGCTCCGATGAAAAACTGTTTTTT. As protein: CASSSDSSDEKLFF.

V usage is TRBV5-1 and J usage is TRBJ2-3; D perhaps matches TRBD2 (6 bases). Trimming removed 2 bases at V and 0 bases at J, with 13 bases between. This CDR3 is built from 16 residues. The germline V gene has CDR1 SGHRS and CDR2 YFSETQ. This CDR3 reads CASSFGLATSTDTQYF. As DNA, the CDR3 is TGCGCCAGCAGCTTTGGCCTAGCGACTAGCACAGATACGCAGTATTTT.

This clone was seen more than once but under ten times. This chain uses TRBV29-1 with TRBJ2-7; 13 bases line up with TRBD2. Germline V gene sequence: CDR1 SQVTM, CDR2 ANQGSEA. The CDR3 contains 14 residues. Trimming took 7 bases from V and 7 from J; bases not matched to a gene: 10. CDR3 nucleotides: TGCAGCGCCGTGACTAGCGGGAGGCCCCGTGAGCAGTACTTC. It translates to CSAVTSGRPREQYF.

The V gene is TRBV7-2, the J gene TRBJ2-2, with TRBD1 matching over 8 bases. The CDR3 loop spans 15 amino acids. With 5 bases clipped from V and 8 bases from J, the junction kept 10 bases outside the gene matches. The germline CDR1 and CDR2 sequences are SGHTA and FQGNSA. CDR3 protein: CASSVEDRVSGELFF. The CDR3 coding sequence is TGTGCCAGCAGCGTAGAGGACAGGGTTTCGGGGGAGCTGTTTTTT.